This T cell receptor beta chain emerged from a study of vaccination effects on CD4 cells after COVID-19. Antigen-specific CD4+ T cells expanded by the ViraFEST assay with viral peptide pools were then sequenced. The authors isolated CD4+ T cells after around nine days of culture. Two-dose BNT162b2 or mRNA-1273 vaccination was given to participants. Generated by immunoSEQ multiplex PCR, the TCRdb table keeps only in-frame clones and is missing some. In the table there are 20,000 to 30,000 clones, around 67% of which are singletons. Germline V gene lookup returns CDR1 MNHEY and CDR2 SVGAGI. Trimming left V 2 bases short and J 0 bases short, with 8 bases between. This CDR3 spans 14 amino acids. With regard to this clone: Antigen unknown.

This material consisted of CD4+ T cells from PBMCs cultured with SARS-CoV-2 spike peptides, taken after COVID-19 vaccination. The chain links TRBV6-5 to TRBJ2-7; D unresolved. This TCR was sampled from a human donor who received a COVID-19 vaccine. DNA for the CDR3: TGTGCCAGCAGTTACGGGCGGATCTCCTACGAGCAGTACTTC. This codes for CASSYGRISYEQYF.